The 2 T cell receptor beta chains listed next were all sequenced from one sample in a study of T cells in Graves' hyperthyroidism and ophthalmopathy (dated by TCRdb to between 2018 and 2020). The method behind the library was multiplex PCR. TCRdb lists the instrument as Illumina HiSeq 2000. The TCR beta CDR3 regions were amplified from the RNA transcripts. The first round of RT-PCR for the TCR CDR3 was performed with the HTBI primer set and the Qiagen OneStep RT-PCR kit. Clones were called with MiXCR by TCRdb after fastp trimmed the public reads at Q25, and only in-frame beta chains were retained. For every CDR3 protein sequence, its rows merge into one entry that carries the most common genes and DNA. A total of about 350,000 distinct CDR3 sequences appear in this sample, roughly 14% of them only once. The top ten clones comprise roughly 25% of the sample. Sequenced input: blood. Receptors were obtained from a woman aged 25 to 39 with Graves' hyperthyroidism.

V usage is TRBV11-2 and J usage is TRBJ2-1, with D perhaps matching TRBD2 (5 bases). Germline V CDR1 and CDR2: SGHAT, FQNNGV. The CDR3 is made up of 13 amino acids. The V and J ends lost 7 bases and 13 bases respectively, with 20 bases between them. The CDR3: CASTTLGEGEQFF. In nucleotides, the CDR3 is TGTGCCAGCACCACTCTAGGTGAGGGAGAACAGTTCTTC.

Ten or more counts support this clonotype. J is TRBJ2-1 and V is TRBV27; D is ambiguous. V shed 2 bases and J shed 2 bases, with 13 bases lying between them. The CDR3 totals 16 residues. In germline, CDR1 is MNHEY, CDR2 SMNVEV (reference sequence). Here the CDR3 DNA reads TGTGCCAGCAGTTTACCACACCCCACAACCTACAATGAGCAGTTCTTC. This gives the protein CASSLPHPTTYNEQFF.